This TCR beta chain was sequenced during a study of T cell repertoires and HLA-DP antigens. Study-wide context: Sorted CD137+CD4+ samples averaged around 230 ng DNA; pre-culture CD4+ samples, 1,200 ng. Study-wide points: Responder cells were total CD4+ cells with a HeLa antigen-presenting system. Sorted CD137+ clonality was around 0.41 for both alloantigens, versus about 0.037 pre-culture.

Germline V gene data show CDR1 as SGHTA and CDR2 as FQGNSA. V lost 3 bases and J lost 0; bases outside the gene matches: 4. The CDR3 is 16 residues long. Comments on this clone: Antigen unknown.

Amplification used primers for 54 TRBV and 13 TRBJ segments. The assay was immunoSEQ multiplex PCR, and TCRdb's table has in-frame clones only and misses some. Among about 89,000 clones listed, roughly 86% were seen once. The genes are TRBV7-2 and TRBJ1-4; 7 positions agree with TRBD1. This clonotype was obtained from a man between 50 and 59 years old in good health and CMV-seronegative. Material for sequencing was CD4+ T cells from PBMCs. This chain's CDR3 is CASSFRQGATNEKLFF. CDR3 nucleotide sequence: TGTGCCAGCAGCTTTCGACAGGGTGCAACTAATGAAAAACTGTTTTTT.